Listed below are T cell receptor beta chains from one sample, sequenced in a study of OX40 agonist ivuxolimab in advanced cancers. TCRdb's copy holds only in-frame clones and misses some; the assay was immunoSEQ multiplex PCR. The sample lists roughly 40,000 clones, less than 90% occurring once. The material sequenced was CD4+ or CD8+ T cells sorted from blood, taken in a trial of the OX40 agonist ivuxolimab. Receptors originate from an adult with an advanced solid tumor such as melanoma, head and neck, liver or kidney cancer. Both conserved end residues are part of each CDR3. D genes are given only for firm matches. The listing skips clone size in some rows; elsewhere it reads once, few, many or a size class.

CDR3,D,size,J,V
CAWSISGQPQHF,.,.,TRBJ1-5,TRBV30
CASSVVTSEYYGCTF,.,.,TRBJ1-2,TRBV9
CAMGQEGYEQYF,.,.,TRBJ2-7,TRBV6-1
CAISGRVGSPLHF,.,.,TRBJ1-6,TRBV10-3
CASSPLAWGSQETQYF,.,.,TRBJ2-5,TRBV7-2
CASSSRAGGYTGELFF,TRBD2,once,TRBJ2-2,TRBV7-2
CASSWGYNEQFF,.,.,TRBJ2-1,TRBV5-4
CASSFLSGGLTDTQYF,TRBD2,.,TRBJ2-3,TRBV27
CASSLLTVVNTEAFF,.,.,TRBJ1-1,TRBV6-5
CASSQDPQASGYEQYF,.,.,TRBJ2-7,TRBV4-3
CASCPGRMNTEAFF,.,.,TRBJ1-1,TRBV27
CASSRAGGLPIYEQYF,TRBD2,.,TRBJ2-7,TRBV7-2
CASSPGTSGYNEQFF,TRBD2,.,TRBJ2-1,TRBV5-8
CASGDRDRGIEAFF,TRBD1,.,TRBJ1-1,TRBV10-1
CASSPFSGGSRYNEQFF,TRBD2,.,TRBJ2-1,TRBV11-2
CASSKDRGEQFF,TRBD1,.,TRBJ2-1,TRBV4-1
CATSRDLGTNEQFF,.,.,TRBJ2-1,TRBV15
CASSLAGEGFSGNTIYF,.,.,TRBJ1-3,TRBV7-6